The clone carrying this TCR beta chain appeared a few times. Using MiXCR, TCRdb reanalyzed the PCR reads. The sample holds approximately 4,200 clones, 20% to 25% seen once. This specimen belongs to a study of metastatic and nonmetastatic thyroid tumors. V shed 7 bases and J shed 1 base, with 11 bases lying between them. The germline CDR1 and CDR2 sequences are MDHEN and SYDVKM. This CDR3 contains 14 residues. No patient had received any treatment before thyroid surgery. V usage is TRBV28 and J usage is TRBJ2-1; D is possibly TRBD1 (5 bases). The material sequenced was tumor tissue. This clonotype originated in a male donor with papillary thyroid cancer or a benign thyroid nodule (not recorded which). Some clones in this sample may be carry-over from other donors' samples. The DNA of the CDR3 is TGTGCCAGCACCCAGGGTTATTCCTACAATGAGCAGTTCTTC. Its protein product is CASTQGYSYNEQFF. The whole variable domain, filled in from reference TRBV28 and TRBJ2-1, reads DVKVTQSSRYLVKRTGEKVFLECVQDMDHENMFWYRQDPGLGLRLIYFSYDVKMKEKGDIPEGYSVSREKKERFSLILESASTNQTSMYLCASTQGYSYNEQFFGPGTRLTVL.